One sample yielded the 22 T cell receptor beta chains listed below, sequenced in a study of T cell responses to AZD1222 COVID-19 vaccine. TCRdb keeps only in-frame clones here, not all; method: immunoSEQ multiplex PCR. The sample has 54,000 or so clones, around nine tenths seen once. The material sequenced was peripheral blood, taken on day 0 of AZD1222 vaccination. These receptor sequences come from an adult in good health.

V and J are TRBV20-1 and TRBJ1-1, with a tentative D call TRBD1 (5 bases). The CDR3 sequence is 13 residues long. CDR1 is DFQATT, CDR2 SNEGSKA, per germline (reference sequence). Trimming pared 3 bases from V and 3 bases from J, leaving 11 bases between. The CDR3 bases are TGCAGTGCTAGTGGCAGGGCCCACACTGAAGCTTTCTTT. Protein sequence: CSASGRAHTEAFF.

V is TRBV4-1 and J is TRBJ2-5; possible D gene TRBD1, 5 bases. This CDR3 spans 13 amino acids. Trimming pared 4 bases from V and 2 bases from J, leaving 8 bases between. Germline V gene data show CDR1 as MGHRA and CDR2 as YSYEKL. The CDR3 nucleotides are TGCGCCAGCAGCCGACGGACACAAGAGACCCAGTACTTC. This codes for CASSRRTQETQYF.

Notes on this clone: A read error is possible here, since a much larger clone lies one base away. The same CDR3 can be traced to other DNA sequences in this sample. This chain connects TRBV9 to TRBJ1-1; no firm D call. Germline V lookup: CDR1 SGDLS, CDR2 YYNGEE. This CDR3 is built from 13 residues. Trimming left V 1 base short and J 0 bases short, with 4 bases between. The CDR3 region has the DNA TGTGCCAGCAGCGTACAGGTGAACACTGAAGCTTTCTTT. This sequence encodes CASSVQVNTEAFF. Looking up the rest from reference TRBV9 and TRBJ1-1 gives the full variable domain: DSGVTQTPKHLITATGQRVTLRCSPRSGDLSVYWYQQSLDQGLQFLIQYYNGEERAKGNILERFSAQQFPDLHSELNLSSLELGDSALYFCASSVQVNTEAFFGQGTRLTVV.

The chain is built from TRBV3-1 (or the pseudogene TRBV3-2) and TRBJ2-1; tentative D call: TRBD2 (6 bases). Trimming pared 1 base from V and 9 bases from J, leaving 13 bases between. CDR3 length: 14 residues. CDR1 LGHDT and CDR2 YNNKEL come from the germline V gene (reference sequence). CDR3 in DNA: TGTGCCAGCAGCCAAGGATTGGGGACTTCTGAGCAGTTCTTC. It codes for CASSQGLGTSEQFF.

The V call is TRBV2, the J call TRBJ1-1; tentative D call: TRBD1 (5 bases). Trimming pared 3 bases from V and 0 bases from J, leaving 14 bases between. From germline, CDR1 is SNHLY and CDR2 FYNNEI. This CDR3 has 16 residues. CDR3 DNA: TGTGCCAGCAGTGAGTTGGGGGTTTTCGTGAACACTGAAGCTTTCTTT. As protein: CASSELGVFVNTEAFF.

This chain joins TRBV3-1 (or the pseudogene TRBV3-2) and TRBJ2-3; D is ambiguous. This CDR3 is 14 amino acids long. Trimming removed 2 bases at V and 6 bases at J, with 12 bases between. Looked up from germline, CDR1 is LGHDT and CDR2 is YNNKEL (reference sequence). CDR3 residues: CASSQTPLSDTQYF. The CDR3 DNA follows: TGTGCCAGCAGCCAAACACCGCTCTCCGATACGCAGTATTTT.

The table lists this clone with a few counts. V and J are TRBV30 and TRBJ1-4, with D unclear. V shed 3 bases and J shed 0 bases, with 11 bases lying between them. The germline V gene encodes CDR1 GTSNPN and CDR2 SVGIG (reference sequence). The CDR3 sequence is 15 residues long. CDR3 DNA sequence: TGTGCCTGGAGGGGTGGATCAACAACTAATGAAAAACTGTTTTTT. This codes for CAWRGGSTTNEKLFF.

The genes are TRBV4-2 and TRBJ2-1; 11 bases align to TRBD2. After removal of 0 bases from V and 6 bases from J, the junction contained 10 bases not matched to a gene. There are 18 residues in the CDR3. Germline CDR1 reads LGHNA; CDR2 reads YNFKEQ. In DNA, the CDR3 is TGTGCCAGCAGCCAAGATAGTGGGCTAGCGGGAGGTCGCAATGAGCAGTTCTTC. Translated, it gives CASSQDSGLAGGRNEQFF.

The chain couples TRBV7-8 to TRBJ2-1, with 12 bases aligning to TRBD2. CDR1 and CDR2 from the germline V gene are SGHVS and FQNEAQ. The CDR3 is made up of 13 amino acids. Germline trimming cut 10 bases from V and 7 bases from J; bases unmatched to any gene: 5. CDR3 bases: TGTGCCACAGGGACTAGCGGGCGGAATGAGCAGTTCTTC. This gives the protein CATGTSGRNEQFF.

CDR3 residues: CASSMGQRPGYSNQPQHF. CDR3 nucleotide sequence: TGTGCCAGTAGTATGGGACAGAGACCGGGGTATAGCAATCAGCCCCAGCATTTT. The genes are TRBV19 and TRBJ1-5; 7 positions agree with TRBD1. This CDR3 is built from 18 residues. The germline CDR1 and CDR2 sequences are LNHDA and SQIVND (reference sequence). With V trimmed by 3 bases and J by 0 bases, 11 bases remained unmatched.

The gene calls are TRBV11-3 and TRBJ2-7; D unclear. Per the germline V gene, CDR1 is SGHNT and CDR2 is YENEEA. The CDR3 is 14 amino acids. Between the trimmed V and J ends, which lost 2 bases and 0 bases, there was a span of 8 bases. The CDR3 DNA follows: TGTGCCAGCAGCTTAAGACTGAACTCCTACGAGCAGTACTTC. Encoded protein: CASSLRLNSYEQYF.

The V and J genes are TRBV6-5 and TRBJ2-7; D may be TRBD2 (6 bases). The V gene's germline CDR1 is MNHEY and CDR2 SVGAGI. CDR3 length: 13 amino acids. V lost 4 bases and J 4 bases, leaving 11 bases between the germline ends. The CDR3 region has the DNA TGTGCCAGCAGTTCGTCGGGGACTTACGAGCAGTACTTC. Translation: CASSSSGTYEQYF.

In this sample, this clone turned up a few times. The J gene is TRBJ2-3, the V gene TRBV27; D might be TRBD1 (5 bases). V shed 4 bases and J shed 2 bases, with 10 bases lying between them. From germline, CDR1 is MNHEY and CDR2 SMNVEV (reference sequence). The CDR3 is 14 amino acids. CDR3 sequence reads: CASSWQGYTDTQYF. In DNA, the CDR3 is TGTGCCAGCAGTTGGCAGGGATACACAGATACGCAGTATTTT.

The chain carries TRBV6-5 and TRBJ2-1; D gene uncertain. CDR3 size: 12 residues. CDR1 MNHEY and CDR2 SVGAGI come from the germline V gene. Trimming took off 2 bases at V and 5 bases at J, with 4 bases between the two ends. CDR3 region: CASSYLNNEQFF. Written as DNA, the CDR3 is TGTGCCAGCAGTTACCTCAACAATGAGCAGTTCTTC.

The chain is built from TRBV3-1 (or the pseudogene TRBV3-2) and TRBJ2-7; 10 bases fit TRBD1. Germline CDR1 LGHDT, CDR2 YNNKEL (reference sequence). V was clipped by 5 bases and J by 3 bases; unmatched bases: 7. The CDR3 is 15 amino acids. Here the CDR3 DNA reads TGTGCCAGCAGCTTACCGGGACAGGGGAACTACGAGCAGTACTTC. Its protein product is CASSLPGQGNYEQYF.

The V and J genes are TRBV12-3 or TRBV12-4 and TRBJ2-7; the D is unclear. V dropped 5 bases and J dropped 3 bases, with 11 bases sitting between them. The length of the CDR3 is 13 residues. The CDR3 DNA reads as TGTGCCAGCAGTCCCCCGGAGCGCTACGAGCAGTACTTC. This translates into CASSPPERYEQYF.

CDR3 bases: TGTGCCAGCAGGAGAACAGGGGGCGCGGAGACCCAGTACTTC. Its protein is CASRRTGGAETQYF. The chain links TRBV11-2 to TRBJ2-5; 9 nucleotides align to TRBD1. V was pared by 6 bases and J by 5 bases, with 7 bases of the junction left unmatched. Germline V CDR1 and CDR2: SGHAT, FQNNGV. The CDR3 length is 14 residues. The variable domain in full, completed from reference TRBV11-2 and TRBJ2-5, reads EAGVAQSPRYKIIEKRQSVAFWCNPISGHATLYWYQQILGQGPKLLIQFQNNGVVDDSQLPKDRFSAERLKGVDSTLKIQPAKLEDSAVYLCASRRTGGAETQYFGPGTRLLVL.

This sequence joins TRBV19 and TRBJ2-3, with 9 bases lining up with TRBD1. The length of the CDR3 is 15 residues. J was trimmed by 1 base and V by 5 bases; bases with no gene match: 4. CDR1 is LNHDA and CDR2 is SQIVND in the germline V gene (reference sequence). This chain's CDR3 is CASSHRDRGTDTQYF. CDR3 DNA sequence: TGTGCCAGTAGTCATAGGGACAGGGGCACAGATACGCAGTATTTT.

The count of this clone is one. V gene TRBV9 combines with J gene TRBJ2-5; D gene uncertain. The CDR3 covers 15 residues. V was cut by 0 bases and J by 1 base, with 10 bases left in between. Germline CDR1 SGDLS, CDR2 YYNGEE. CDR3 bases: TGTGCCAGCAGCGTAGCCCCAAACAGCCAAGAGACCCAGTACTTC. Residues: CASSVAPNSQETQYF.

This clone has just a few counts. The CDR3 DNA follows: TGTGCCAGCTCACTATCCGGGTGGAGGGAACCTCCGTACTTC. Its translation: CASSLSGWREPPYF. This chain uses TRBV18 with TRBJ2-4; D possibly corresponds to TRBD2 (6 bases). V dropped 4 bases and J dropped 15 bases, with 22 bases sitting between them. CDR3 length: 14 residues. CDR1 is KGHSH, CDR2 LQKENI, per germline.

This clone showed up just once. The V call is TRBV7-2, the J call TRBJ2-7; unclear D gene. V dropped 5 bases and J dropped 2 bases, with 10 bases sitting between them. The CDR3 is 13 amino acids. Germline CDR1 reads SGHTA; CDR2 reads FQGNSA. This CDR3 reads CASSPSNAYEQYF. CDR3 nucleotide sequence: TGTGCCAGCAGCCCCTCCAACGCCTACGAGCAGTACTTC.

This rearrangement joins TRBV6-5 to TRBJ1-1; no reliable D call. Germline V gives CDR1 MNHEY, CDR2 SVGAGI. The CDR3 sequence is 14 residues long. V shed 5 bases and J shed 1 base, with 11 bases lying between them. CDR3 DNA: TGTGCCAGCAGTAAGGACGTCAGGAACACTGAAGCTTTCTTT. It translates to CASSKDVRNTEAFF.